This T cell receptor beta chain stems from a study of early T cells in non-severe SARS-CoV-2 infection (dated by TCRdb to 2020 to 2023). Broadly, across the study: TCR sequencing used bulk RNA from unsorted whole blood, so alpha and beta chains could not be paired. Results and caveats for the whole study, not just this receptor: Matching against VDJdb was skewed toward anti-spike CD8 responses, likely underestimated virus-specific expansions, and missed private and CD4 specificities.

This clonotype was recorded a few times. The antigen this receptor binds is unknown. There are no base qualities to consult, and no much larger clone falls within one base. Library method: 5' RACE. The reads were generated on a NextSeq 500. In the TCR library protocol, unique molecular identifiers were attached to individual cDNA molecules to correct for PCR bias and sequencing error. Both TCR alpha and beta chains were sequenced, and tight co-correlation was observed between alpha and beta sequence abundances in each sample. The authors' analysis ran thus. V gene, J gene and CDR3 annotation of TCR sequences was performed with Decombinator V4. Expanded TCRs were defined as changing significantly between any two time points under a Poisson model with p below 0.0001. TCR abundances were normalised to the total number of TCRs sequenced per sample and expressed as counts per million. A search of VDJdb, accessed on 1 November 2021, was run for TCRs annotated to CMV, EBV and SARS-CoV-2, with TCRs annotated for multiple antigens excluded. TCRdb passed the public sequencing reads through fastp at Q25 and MiXCR, retaining productive beta sequences. Every CDR3 protein is listed once, alongside the most common genes and DNA of its rows. What appears here as the V and J calls and clone size reflects TCRdb's work, not the paper's. Present in this sample are under 100,000 distinct CDR3 sequences, roughly 11% of which were seen just once. The top ten clones comprise approximately 5% of the sample.

The study was a case-control design nested within a healthcare worker cohort in London, UK, with weekly nasopharyngeal swab PCR tests and blood sampling. Healthcare workers were recruited between 23 and 31 March 2020, during the week of the UK lockdown, and were followed weekly for up to 16 weeks. What was sequenced was whole blood. The source of this sequence is an adult who was a healthcare worker with PCR-confirmed SARS-CoV-2 infection or an uninfected control (not recorded which).

The CDR3 loop reads CSAPHYDGLGKNIQYF. The sequence in DNA is TGCAGTGCTCCCCATTATGATGGGCTCGGCAAAAACATTCAGTACTTC. In this chain, TRBV20-1 is recombined with TRBJ2-4; the D gene is not confidently resolved. Counted from cysteine to phenylalanine, this CDR3 has 16 amino acids. Only the CDR3 DNA stays, 48 bases, in frame from base 1. V drops 5 bases and J drops 3 bases, leaving 20 bases in between. The germline V gene (reference sequence) specifies DFQATT as CDR1 and SNEGSKA as CDR2.